The rows below give T cell receptor beta chains drawn from one sample of a study of radiation and T cells in renal cell carcinoma. The method was immunoSEQ multiplex PCR; TCRdb's version includes in-frame clones alone and lacks a portion of them. The sample lists roughly 160,000 clones, around 89% occurring once. The specimen comprised blood, sampled from a patient whose treatment included radiotherapy and nephrectomy. The receptors originated from a woman in her forties or fifties with renal cell carcinoma. The CDR3 runs from the conserved cysteine through the conserved F or W. The size entry is marked missing in some rows and otherwise reads once, few, many or a size class.

j_call: TRBJ1-5; v_call: TRBV19; clone_size: NA; cdr3_aa: CASSIGGFAAQHF
j_call: TRBJ2-1; v_call: TRBV10-3; clone_size: NA; cdr3_aa: CAISGTGSSYNEQFF
j_call: TRBJ1-2; v_call: TRBV5-1; clone_size: NA; cdr3_aa: CASSLAPDRYGYTF
j_call: TRBJ2-3; v_call: TRBV27; clone_size: NA; cdr3_aa: CASSTDALGTDTQYF
j_call: TRBJ2-7; v_call: TRBV7-9; clone_size: NA; cdr3_aa: CASSLEVAGEQYF
j_call: TRBJ2-3; v_call: TRBV5-4; clone_size: NA; cdr3_aa: CASSLAGVADTQYF
j_call: TRBJ1-2; v_call: TRBV19; clone_size: NA; cdr3_aa: CASSIVQGFANYGYTF
j_call: TRBJ1-2; v_call: TRBV2; clone_size: NA; cdr3_aa: CASSEGQGRVYGYTF
j_call: TRBJ1-6; v_call: TRBV5-1; clone_size: NA; cdr3_aa: CASSSQSSYNSPLHF
j_call: TRBJ1-2; v_call: TRBV5-4; clone_size: NA; cdr3_aa: CASRGWDYGYTF
j_call: TRBJ2-7; v_call: TRBV4-2; clone_size: NA; cdr3_aa: CASSHETGRRYEQYF
j_call: TRBJ2-7; v_call: TRBV15; clone_size: NA; cdr3_aa: CATSRDEGYEQYF
j_call: TRBJ1-1; v_call: TRBV7-2; clone_size: NA; cdr3_aa: CASSLSPGGEAFF
j_call: TRBJ1-2; v_call: TRBV5-1; clone_size: few; cdr3_aa: CASSLGSAGPYGYTF
j_call: TRBJ2-7; v_call: TRBV27; clone_size: NA; cdr3_aa: CASRPWGDSYEQYF
j_call: TRBJ1-2; v_call: TRBV5-4; clone_size: NA; cdr3_aa: CASSFNLGAGKGGYTF
j_call: TRBJ1-1; v_call: TRBV9; clone_size: NA; cdr3_aa: CASSVGDSNTEAFF
j_call: TRBJ1-1; v_call: TRBV2; clone_size: NA; cdr3_aa: CASSPDSNTEAFF
j_call: TRBJ1-2; v_call: TRBV6-6; clone_size: NA; cdr3_aa: CASSYSGTGDYGYTF
j_call: TRBJ2-5; v_call: TRBV18; clone_size: NA; cdr3_aa: CASSPLPQETQYF
j_call: TRBJ2-7; v_call: TRBV11-1; clone_size: NA; cdr3_aa: CASRFRDSSSYEQYF
j_call: TRBJ1-2; v_call: TRBV27; clone_size: NA; cdr3_aa: CASSAWTLGGYTF
j_call: TRBJ1-2; v_call: TRBV5-4; clone_size: NA; cdr3_aa: CASSLAANYGYTF
j_call: TRBJ2-3; v_call: TRBV4-1; clone_size: once; cdr3_aa: CASSRRTDTDTQYF
j_call: TRBJ2-6; v_call: TRBV6-5; clone_size: NA; cdr3_aa: CASRHLSGGANVLTF
j_call: TRBJ1-2; v_call: TRBV19; clone_size: NA; cdr3_aa: CASSFPSGTDYGYTF
j_call: TRBJ1-5; v_call: TRBV7-8; clone_size: NA; cdr3_aa: CASSLGQHTGQPQHF
j_call: TRBJ1-6; v_call: TRBV6-5; clone_size: NA; cdr3_aa: CASRLDRVNSPLHF
j_call: TRBJ2-7; v_call: TRBV11-2; clone_size: NA; cdr3_aa: CASSLDMRIYEQYF
j_call: TRBJ1-2; v_call: TRBV19; clone_size: NA; cdr3_aa: CASRIQTTYGYTF